Each of the 5 T cell receptor beta chains below was sequenced from the same sample in a study of blood T cell repertoires in COVID-19. Assay used: immunoSEQ multiplex PCR; TCRdb lists only in-frame clones, some missing. The repertoire holds 200,000 to 300,000 clones, with approximately 88% as singletons. The specimen was PBMCs or T cells enriched from blood (not recorded which). These receptors were obtained from a woman between 35 and 50 years old with acute COVID-19.

The V call is TRBV9, the J call TRBJ2-2, with 10 nucleotides matching TRBD2. The length of the CDR3 is 15 residues. With 0 bases clipped from V and 9 bases from J, the junction kept 5 bases outside the gene matches. Germline CDR1 reads SGDLS; CDR2 reads YYNGEE. Here the CDR3 reads CASSVGLAGDWELFF. The CDR3 DNA reads as TGTGCCAGCAGCGTAGGGCTAGCGGGAGACTGGGAGCTGTTTTTT.

This clone was recorded only once. This sequence joins TRBV7-6 and TRBJ1-5, with TRBD1 identical over 7 bases. Germline CDR1 SGHVS, CDR2 FNYEAQ. V was pared by 4 bases and J by 5 bases, with 17 bases of the junction left unmatched. This CDR3 region has 18 residues. The CDR3 sequence: CASSSMDRLNNRDQPQHF. Written as DNA, the CDR3 is TGTGCCAGCAGCTCGATGGACAGGTTGAATAATAGGGATCAGCCCCAGCATTTT. The whole variable domain, filled in from reference TRBV7-6 and TRBJ1-5, reads GAGVSQSPRYKVTKRGQDVALRCDPISGHVSLYWYRQALGQGPEFLTYFNYEAQQDKSGLPNDRFSAERPEGSISTLTIQRTEQRDSAMYRCASSSMDRLNNRDQPQHFGDGTRLSIL.

This rearrangement joins TRBV11-2 to TRBJ2-1; 9 nucleotides agree with TRBD2. This CDR3 is 15 amino acids long. The germline CDR1 and CDR2 sequences are SGHAT and FQNNGV. Trimming cost V 7 bases and J 7 bases; bases outside gene matches: 11. In nucleotides, the CDR3 is TGTGCCAGCACCCGTTCCGCGGGAGGGGGGAATGAGCAGTTCTTC. Protein sequence: CASTRSAGGGNEQFF.

This chain uses TRBV19 with TRBJ1-5, with D perhaps TRBD1 (6 bases). This CDR3 is 14 amino acids long. Trimming shortened V by 3 bases and J by 3 bases, and 9 bases separated the two germline ends. CDR1 LNHDA and CDR2 SQIVND come from the germline V gene (reference sequence). For the CDR3, the DNA is TGTGCCAGTAGTATCCGGGACACCAATCAGCCCCAGCATTTT. The encoded protein is CASSIRDTNQPQHF.

V and J are TRBV24-1 and TRBJ2-7; 11 bases align to TRBD2. V dropped 3 bases and J dropped 3; count of bases not matched to a gene: 3. The CDR3 is 15 residues long. From germline, CDR1 is KGHDR and CDR2 SFDVKD. The CDR3 bases are TGTGCCACCAGTGATCCTACTAGCGGGAGCTACGAGCAGTACTTC. It specifies CATSDPTSGSYEQYF.